This T cell receptor beta chain was identified in a study of beta chain features in type 1 diabetes. There was one heparinised blood draw per donor, averaging roughly 110 mL. Every sorted population was more than 95% pure. Germline V gives CDR1 SGHNT, CDR2 YYREEE (reference sequence). The CDR3 has 15 residues. With V trimmed by 5 bases and J by 4 bases, 7 bases remained unmatched. Study-level results: TCRB CDR3s from Type 1 diabetes patients were moderately but significantly shorter in all four CD4+ subsets.

This clone was counted a few times. Antigen specificity is unknown. What was sequenced were expressed TCRB transcripts, since all of the isolated RNA had been reverse transcribed. This table comes from immunoSEQ multiplex PCR, and its TCRdb copy is limited to in-frame clones, with some not included. Altogether around 400,000 clones are present, about 12% being singletons, with the ten largest covering about 0.018%. The TCR was taken from a man younger than 35 in good health. The gene calls are TRBV5-4 and TRBJ2-1; 9 nucleotides line up with TRBD1. The sample comprised naive CD4+ T cells from blood. CDR3 region: CASRTPGQGYNEQFF. DNA of the CDR3: TGTGCCAGCAGAACACCGGGACAGGGTTACAATGAGCAGTTCTTC.